One sample yielded the 32 T cell receptor beta chains listed below, sequenced in a study of T cells expressing NK-cell markers. TCRdb re-called the 5' RACE reads; one entry per CDR3 protein, DNA not given. The sample table sets out some 300,000 distinct CDR3 sequences. Sequencing used blood T cells: a sorted CD56 or NKG2C T cell subset, CD4+ or CD8+ T cells, or bulk PBMC T cells (not recorded which). Receptors were obtained from a man aged 18-30 years in good health.

The chain joins TRBV20-1 to TRBJ2-1; TCRdb picks TRBD2, but there is no DNA to check that call. The CDR3 sequence is 15 residues long. Germline V CDR1 and CDR2: DFQATT, SNEGSKA (reference sequence). The CDR3 here is CSAGVNSGSLNEQFF.

The chain is built from TRBV6-2 or TRBV6-3 and TRBJ2-3; TCRdb lists TRBD2, though no DNA is available to test this call. CDR3 length: 16 residues. Germline values: CDR1 MNHEY, CDR2 SVGEGT. The CDR3 is CASSYFFLAETDTQYF.

The chain couples TRBV18 to TRBJ1-1; TCRdb indicates TRBD1, and absent DNA this call remains unverified. Germline CDR1 is KGHSH and CDR2 is LQKENI. This CDR3 spans 16 amino acids. This CDR3 is CASSWAGASMNTEAFF.

This rearrangement joins TRBV15 to TRBJ1-5. The CDR3 has 16 amino acids. The germline CDR1 and CDR2 sequences are LNHNV and YYDKDF (reference sequence). CDR3 sequence reads: CATSRVEGPRNQPQHF.

V gene TRBV12-3 or TRBV12-4 combines with J gene TRBJ2-7. The CDR3 sequence is 11 residues long. The CDR3: CASSLSHEQYF.

The J gene is TRBJ1-4, the V gene TRBV10-3; TCRdb returns TRBD1, unconfirmable since there is no DNA. The CDR3 loop spans 13 amino acids. Germline V gene data show CDR1 as ENHRY and CDR2 as SYGVKD. This CDR3 is CAISNDRDEKLFF.

This chain links TRBV10-1 with TRBJ2-3; TCRdb calls TRBD1, which cannot be checked without DNA. Germline assignment: CDR1 WNHNN and CDR2 SYGVQD (reference sequence). This CDR3 contains 14 residues. This chain's CDR3 is CASSDAGGTDTQYF.

Here the CDR3 reads CASRVDWYNEQFF. The chain joins TRBV6-1 to TRBJ2-1; the TCRdb D gene call, TRBD2, has no DNA to confirm it. Germline loops: CDR1 MNHNS, CDR2 SASEGT. This CDR3 spans 13 amino acids.

The chain joins TRBV20-1 to TRBJ2-7; TCRdb gives TRBD1 as the D gene, but with no DNA this cannot be confirmed. CDR1 and CDR2 (germline): DFQATT, SNEGSKA (reference sequence). The CDR3 runs 13 residues. CDR3 protein: CSAPGVPHLEQYF.

V usage is TRBV12-3 or TRBV12-4 and J usage is TRBJ2-2; TCRdb gives TRBD1 as the D gene, but with no DNA this cannot be confirmed. This CDR3 region has 18 residues. CDR3 amino acids: CASSLEGGQGAFTGELFF.

The chain joins TRBV12-3 or TRBV12-4 to TRBJ2-7. CDR3 length equals 15 residues. The CDR3: CASSLIGGGFYEQYF.

J is TRBJ1-5 and V is TRBV2; there is no DNA to check the TCRdb D call of TRBD1. The CDR3 totals 15 residues. Germline CDR1 SNHLY, CDR2 FYNNEI. The CDR3 loop reads CASSELIGTGDPQHF.

The CDR3 reads CASSPTGLADTYNEQFF. V usage is TRBV4-2 and J usage is TRBJ2-1; TCRdb returns TRBD2, unconfirmable since there is no DNA. The CDR3 is 17 amino acids. Germline V CDR1 and CDR2: LGHNA, YNFKEQ.

The chain recombines TRBV6-1 with TRBJ2-5. CDR1 and CDR2 from the germline V gene are MNHNS and SASEGT. The CDR3 runs 13 residues. The CDR3 is CASSGKNQETQYF.

The J gene is TRBJ2-5, the V gene TRBV20-1. CDR1 is DFQATT and CDR2 is SNEGSKA in the germline V gene (reference sequence). The CDR3 spans 12 residues. The CDR3 loop reads CSAKQRSETQYF.

The chain carries TRBV6-1 and TRBJ2-5; TCRdb's D call, TRBD1, is unchecked because there is no DNA. This CDR3 region has 15 residues. Germline loops: CDR1 MNHNS, CDR2 SASEGT. The CDR3 loop reads CASSITTGIGETQYF.

This CDR3 is CASSKHREGEAPLHF. The chain carries TRBV28 and TRBJ1-6. The germline CDR1 and CDR2 sequences are MDHEN and SYDVKM. The CDR3 sequence is 15 residues long. The full variable domain, rest sourced from reference TRBV28 and TRBJ1-6, is DVKVTQSSRYLVKRTGEKVFLECVQDMDHENMFWYRQDPGLGLRLIYFSYDVKMKEKGDIPEGYSVSREKKERFSLILESASTNQTSMYLCASSKHREGEAPLHFGNGTRLTVT.

The chain employs TRBV6-1 and TRBJ2-7; without DNA, the TCRdb call of TRBD2 cannot be checked. The CDR3 has 15 residues. From germline, CDR1 is MNHNS and CDR2 SASEGT. This CDR3 is CASSHPSGTSYEQYF.

The rearrangement uses TRBV12-3 or TRBV12-4 and TRBJ2-4; the TCRdb call, TRBD1, lacks DNA for checking. This CDR3 comprises 14 residues. This CDR3 reads CASTFGTPQNIQYF.

CDR3 in amino acids: CASSQDISPGELFF. This chain links TRBV4-2 with TRBJ2-2. The length of the CDR3 is 14 residues. The V gene's germline CDR1 is LGHNA and CDR2 YNFKEQ.

V gene TRBV10-3 combines with J gene TRBJ1-6; TCRdb's assignment of TRBD1 cannot be checked, as there is no DNA. Germline CDR1 ENHRY, CDR2 SYGVKD. CDR3 size: 13 residues. CDR3 sequence reads: CAISRGRREPLHF.

The J gene is TRBJ1-5, the V gene TRBV4-2; the TRBD1 assignment by TCRdb is unverifiable without DNA. From germline, CDR1 is LGHNA and CDR2 YNFKEQ. The CDR3 runs to 21 residues. CDR3: CASSQDHPAYRGVESNQPQHF.

The CDR3 is CASSPFGQRANTGELFF. The chain links TRBV3-1 to TRBJ2-2; TCRdb's assignment of TRBD1 cannot be checked, as there is no DNA. Germline CDR1 reads LGHDT; CDR2 reads YNNKEL (reference sequence). CDR3 length: 17 residues.

The V call is TRBV6-5, the J call TRBJ2-1; TCRdb's D call, TRBD2, is unchecked because there is no DNA. Germline V gives CDR1 MNHEY, CDR2 SVGAGI. The CDR3 has 18 amino acids. The CDR3 sequence is CASSYSAGLAGPDNEQFF.

This sequence joins TRBV7-2 and TRBJ2-7; TCRdb reports TRBD2, a call that lacks DNA to check it against. The CDR3 runs to 17 residues. The germline CDR1 and CDR2 sequences are SGHTA and FQGNSA. The CDR3 loop is CASSPQLAGGPSNEQYF.

The V gene is TRBV10-2, the J gene TRBJ2-3; TCRdb returns TRBD1, unconfirmable since there is no DNA. The V gene's germline CDR1 is WSHSY and CDR2 SAAADI. CDR3 length: 14 amino acids. CDR3 protein: CASNTNRHTDTQYF.

The V call is TRBV10-2, the J call TRBJ2-1. Germline-derived CDR1 and CDR2 are WSHSY and SAAADI. This CDR3 spans 14 amino acids. CDR3 amino acids: CASRSIGGSNEQFF.

The rearrangement joins TRBV11-3 to TRBJ2-1; with no DNA, the TCRdb D assignment of TRBD2 cannot be verified. CDR3 length: 15 amino acids. Germline V CDR1 and CDR2: SGHNT, YENEEA. The CDR3 loop is CASSLVSGNYNEQFF.

This chain joins TRBV10-3 and TRBJ1-1. There are 17 residues in the CDR3. In germline, CDR1 is ENHRY, CDR2 SYGVKD. The CDR3: CAISESNERALNTEAFF.

The V and J genes are TRBV15 and TRBJ2-3; TCRdb's assignment of TRBD2 cannot be checked, as there is no DNA. Germline values: CDR1 LNHNV, CDR2 YYDKDF (reference sequence). The CDR3 is 18 residues long. CDR3 in amino acids: CATSRDQGLAGGGDTQYF.

This sequence joins TRBV12-3 or TRBV12-4 and TRBJ2-5; the TRBD1 assignment by TCRdb is unverifiable without DNA. The CDR3 is made up of 17 amino acids. CDR3 protein: CASSPRGSRRAPETQYF.

The CDR3 sequence is CATSRDFSDKYF. This rearrangement joins TRBV15 to TRBJ2-3; TCRdb's D call of TRBD2 is untestable without DNA. Germline loops: CDR1 LNHNV, CDR2 YYDKDF (reference sequence). The CDR3 is made up of 12 amino acids.